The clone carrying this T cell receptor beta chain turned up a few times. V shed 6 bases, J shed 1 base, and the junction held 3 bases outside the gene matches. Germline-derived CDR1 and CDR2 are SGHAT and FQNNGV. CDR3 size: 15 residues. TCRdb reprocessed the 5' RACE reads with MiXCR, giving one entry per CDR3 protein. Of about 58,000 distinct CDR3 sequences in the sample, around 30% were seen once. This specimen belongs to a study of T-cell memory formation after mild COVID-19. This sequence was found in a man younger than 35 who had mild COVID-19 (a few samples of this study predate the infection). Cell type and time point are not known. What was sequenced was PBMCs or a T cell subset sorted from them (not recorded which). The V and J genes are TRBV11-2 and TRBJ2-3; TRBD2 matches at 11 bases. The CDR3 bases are TGTGCCAGCAGTGCACTAGCGGGGGGCACAGATACGCAGTATTTT. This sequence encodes CASSALAGGTDTQYF.